The clone carrying this TCR beta chain was seen only once. This entry is derived from a study of blood T cell repertoires in COVID-19. Original handling: The assay estimated nucleated cells by amplifying reference gene primers. The repertoire was sequenced with immunoSEQ multiplex PCR; TCRdb's copy has only in-frame clones and lacks some. The DNA gave D and trimming, while V, J and clone size come from that table. The sample lists roughly 250,000 clones, over 75% seen once, with roughly 8.6% in the top ten. Germline CDR1 SNHLY, CDR2 FYNNEI. There are 15 residues in the CDR3. V lost 7 bases to trimming and J lost 1 base; unmatched junction nucleotides: 2.

The sample consisted of peripheral blood. The chain recombines TRBV2 with TRBJ2-2; 11 bases are shared with TRBD2. The receptor's source is a human donor in a cohort sampled during active COVID-19. The CDR3: CASTLAGGNTGELFF. The CDR3 DNA reads as TGTGCCAGCACCCTAGCGGGGGGGAACACCGGGGAGCTGTTTTTT.